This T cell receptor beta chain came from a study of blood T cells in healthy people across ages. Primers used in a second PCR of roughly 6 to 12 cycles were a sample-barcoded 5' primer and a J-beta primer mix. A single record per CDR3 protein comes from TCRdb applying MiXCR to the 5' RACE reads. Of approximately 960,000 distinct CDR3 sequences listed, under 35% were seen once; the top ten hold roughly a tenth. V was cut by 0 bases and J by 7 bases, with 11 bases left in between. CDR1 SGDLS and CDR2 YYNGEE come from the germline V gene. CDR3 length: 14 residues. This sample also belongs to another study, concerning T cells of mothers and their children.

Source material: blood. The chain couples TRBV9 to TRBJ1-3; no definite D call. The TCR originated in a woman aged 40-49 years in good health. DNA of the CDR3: TGTGCCAGCAGCGTAGATCCCTCAAGCAACACCATATATTTT. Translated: CASSVDPSSNTIYF.